This entry describes one TCR beta chain. The antigen is not known. Trimming shortened V by 4 bases and J by 2 bases, and 9 bases separated the two germline ends. The CDR3 is 13 amino acids. Looked up from germline, CDR1 is KGHSH and CDR2 is LQKENI. Per sample, 100,000 or so TCR templates underwent assay. Assay: immunoSEQ multiplex PCR; the TCRdb copy retains only in-frame clones and omits some. In the table there are some 100,000 clones, roughly nine tenths of which are singletons. The data were taken from a study of siplizumab effects on memory and regulatory T cells. The study, taken as a whole, reports: Significantly reduced by siplizumab was the cumulative frequency of alloreactive sequences, namely those traceable to unstimulated CD4+ memory cells. Naive T cells appeared more diverse than memory cells and seemed to be major alloresponse contributors. Mappable alloreactive CD4+ clones came from Treg cells less than 70% of the time on average with siplizumab, against 26.9% in controls.

Sequenced material: Tregs sorted from blood. The chain is built from TRBV18 and TRBJ2-7; D gene uncertain. The origin of this receptor is a human donor in good health. Written as DNA, the CDR3 is TGTGCCAGCTCACTAGGGCCACCCTACGAGCAGTACTTC. It yields the protein CASSLGPPYEQYF.